This TCR beta chain is from a study of T-cell memory formation after mild COVID-19. Findings and caveats of the study: A subset of responding clones appeared in pre-infection memory, suggesting cross-reactive memory joined. Largely, contracting CD4+ clones fell within CM and EM, and contracting CD8+ clones within EMRA.

MiXCR, run by TCRdb on the 5' RACE reads, gives a single entry per CDR3 protein. The sample records nearly 200,000 distinct CDR3 sequences, around 19% being singletons. Worth noting for this clonotype: What it recognizes is unknown.

CDR1 is LGHNA, CDR2 YNFKEQ, per germline. CDR3 length equals 19 residues. With 0 bases removed from V and 2 bases from J, the gap between germline ends came to 23 bases. The sample consisted of PBMCs or a T cell subset sorted from them (not recorded which). The J gene is TRBJ2-7, the V gene TRBV4-2; a possible D gene is TRBD2 (6 bases). This receptor was identified in an adult woman who had mild COVID-19 (a few samples of this study predate the infection). Cell type and time point are not known. CDR3 protein: CASSQDGLGLADDTYEQYF. The CDR3 coding sequence is TGTGCCAGCAGCCAAGATGGCCTGGGTTTAGCGGATGATACCTACGAGCAGTACTTC.